This T cell receptor (beta chain) came from a study of glioma-infiltrating T cells. Study results and caveats: Very few CDR3 sequences were shared between tissue and blood. Gliomas, especially low-grade, showed above-expected tissue-blood divergence; non-neoplastic patients showed below.

TCR alpha and beta CDR3 regions were amplified from RNA using iRepertoire nested multiplex PCR. Tissue mRNA or PBMC total RNA, roughly 100-400 ng, went into one-step reverse transcription and amplification. TCRdb re-called the multiplex PCR reads with MiXCR, one entry per CDR3 protein. The sample has some 180,000 distinct CDR3 sequences, 25% to 35% seen once. As to this clonotype: Its antigen remains unidentified. Possible read error: a much larger clone is one base away.

This CDR3 has 15 residues. Per the germline V gene, CDR1 is KGHSH and CDR2 is LQKENI. The origin of this receptor is a human donor with low-grade glioma or glioblastoma, undergoing nonglioma brain surgery, or in good health (not recorded which). The sample consisted of glioma tissue, nonneoplastic brain tissue, or PBMCs (not recorded which). The chain employs TRBV18 and TRBJ2-5; 7 nucleotides align to TRBD1. CDR3 DNA sequence: TGTGCCACCTCACCACGGGCAGGGGGACAAGAGACCCAGTACTTC. It specifies CATSPRAGGQETQYF.